This entry describes one T cell receptor beta chain. The target antigen is unknown. This sample stems from a study of shared clonotypes between healthy human individuals. Study in general: There were three CD4 naive, three CD4 memory, two CD8 naive and one CD8 memory plates per donor. Study-wide findings and caveats: Rarefaction analysis demonstrated incomplete sorted-subset sequencing notwithstanding large depth.

Using immunoSEQ multiplex PCR, the repertoire was profiled, and TCRdb retains in-frame clones only, with some absent. The sample has 2 million to 2.5 million clones, roughly 95% seen once. The V segment lost 1 base and the J segment 4 bases; nucleotides outside the gene matches: 12. The CDR3 is made up of 18 amino acids. Germline V CDR1 and CDR2: GTSNPN, SVGIG (reference sequence). Donors included only healthy HIV-negative adults lacking recent acute infections or vaccinations. CD4+ cell separation produced CD45RA+ naive and CD45RA-negative memory subsets. V usage is TRBV30 and J usage is TRBJ2-1; 11 nucleotides line up with TRBD2. This receptor was identified in a man younger than 35 in good health. Material: naive CD4+ T cells sorted from blood. The subset denotes: CD45RA+ positively selected. Written as DNA, the CDR3 is TGTGCCTGGAGTGCATGGAGGACTAGCGGGCCCCTATACAATGAGCAGTTCTTC. It codes for CAWSAWRTSGPLYNEQFF.